The 15 T cell receptor beta chains below were found in one sample sequenced in a study of T cell repertoires in cytomegalovirus infection. One entry per CDR3 protein results from TCRdb running MiXCR on the reads. The data contain some 350,000 distinct CDR3 sequences, about 34% of them singletons. Which antigens these TCRs recognize remains unknown. The specimen was cultured PBMCs, collected from culture after CMV antigen stimulation. The receptors stem from a human donor in good health (CMV status not recorded). Some clones in this sample may be carry-over from other donors' samples.

The rearrangement uses TRBV6-8 and TRBJ2-7; 7 bases map to TRBD2. Trimming took 2 bases from V and 1 from J; bases not matched to a gene: 5. The germline V gene has CDR1 MNHGY and CDR2 SAAAGT. The CDR3 is made up of 15 amino acids. Here the CDR3 DNA reads TGTGCCAGCAGTTACGAACTGGGGGGGTCCTACGAGCAGTACGTC. Translating it yields CASSYELGGSYEQYV.

The chain recombines TRBV7-2 with TRBJ2-1; D remains unclear. CDR3 length: 12 residues. Trimming removed 4 bases from V and 8 bases from J, with 9 bases in between. Germline CDR1 SGHTA, CDR2 FQGNSA. Here the CDR3 DNA reads TGTGCCAGCAGCTCGGTTGGCTATGAGCAGTTCTTC. Protein product: CASSSVGYEQFF.

Note on this clonotype: One junction end disagrees with the germline gene, perhaps due to a read error. The chain employs TRBV19 and TRBJ1-2, with D possibly matching TRBD1 (6 bases). The CDR3 runs 18 residues. Germline V gene data show CDR1 as LNHDA and CDR2 as SQIVND (reference sequence). The CDR3 here is CASNIGARAGATRYGYTF. The DNA of the CDR3 is TGTGCCAGTAATATAGGGGCACGGGCAGGGGCCACGAGGTATGGCTACACCTTC.

This clonotype was seen at least ten times. The chain employs TRBV11-3 and TRBJ2-2; 7 bases map to TRBD2. Per germline, CDR1 SGHNT and CDR2 YENEEA. The CDR3 totals 15 residues. The V segment lost 3 bases and the J segment 2 bases; nucleotides outside the gene matches: 3. The CDR3 coding sequence is TGTGCCAGCAGCTTTGGGAGGGGCAACACCGGGGAGCTGTTTTTT. Its translation: CASSFGRGNTGELFF. Drawing the rest from reference TRBV11-3 and TRBJ2-2, the complete variable domain is EAGVVQSPRYKIIEKKQPVAFWCNPISGHNTLYWYLQNLGQGPELLIRYENEEAVDDSQLPKDRFSAERLKGVDSTLKIQPAELGDSAVYLCASSFGRGNTGELFFGEGSRLTVL.

This clonotype was observed a few times. Its ends do not fully match the called genes, so a read error is possible. The chain uses TRBV4-1 and TRBJ1-1, with 7 bases identical to TRBD1. Looked up from germline, CDR1 is MGHRA and CDR2 is YSYEKL. The CDR3 has 16 amino acids. The CDR3, as DNA: TGCGCCAGCAACCAAAAAATACAGGGGCCGAGCACTGAAGCTTTCTTT. This gives the protein CASNQKIQGPSTEAFF.

This rearrangement joins TRBV4-1 to TRBJ2-3; 8 nucleotides agree with TRBD2. Trimming took 0 bases from V and 2 from J; bases not matched to a gene: 16. CDR1 and CDR2 (germline): MGHRA, YSYEKL. The CDR3 is 20 residues long. CDR3 in DNA: TGCGCCAGCAGCCAAGATTATTCGGTCGGTAGAGCGGGAGCCACAGATACGCAGTATTTT. Amino acids: CASSQDYSVGRAGATDTQYF.

CDR3 nucleotides: TGCAGTGCTAGAGCTAGGGGAATACCGGGACTAGCGGGCAGCTCCTACAATGAGCAGTTCTTC. The encoded protein is CSARARGIPGLAGSSYNEQFF. The gene calls are TRBV20-1 and TRBJ2-1; 12 positions agree with TRBD2. Germline V gene data show CDR1 as DFQATT and CDR2 as SNEGSKA (reference sequence). Trimming cost V 1 base and J 0 bases; bases outside gene matches: 16. The CDR3 runs 21 residues.

This sequence joins TRBV6-1 and TRBJ2-1; D unclear. The CDR3 is made up of 13 amino acids. Trimming shortened V by 6 bases and J by 6 bases, and 12 bases separated the two germline ends. Germline V gene sequence: CDR1 MNHNS, CDR2 SASEGT. The CDR3 protein is CASSMVKANEQFF. CDR3 in DNA: TGTGCCAGCAGCATGGTAAAAGCCAATGAGCAGTTCTTC.

The chain links TRBV20-1 to TRBJ2-3; 12 bases map to TRBD1. With V trimmed by 5 bases and J by 5 bases, 5 bases remained unmatched. The CDR3 extends over 14 amino acids. In germline, CDR1 is DFQATT, CDR2 SNEGSKA (reference sequence). This chain's CDR3 is CSARDRGLRDTQYF. The CDR3 DNA reads as TGCAGTGCTCGGGACAGGGGGCTGAGAGATACGCAGTATTTT.

The rearrangement joins TRBV5-1 to TRBJ2-6; D ambiguous. Trimming left V 4 bases short and J 0 bases short, with 14 bases between. Germline-derived CDR1 and CDR2 are SGHRS and YFSETQ. This CDR3 has 17 amino acids. CDR3 nucleotide sequence: TGCGCCAGCAGCCTGGAGAAACAGAGCTCTGGGGCCAACGTCCTGACTTTC. Encoded protein: CASSLEKQSSGANVLTF.

This clonotype was seen a few times. The CDR3 reads CASSPSDRNYGYTF. The DNA for the CDR3 is TGTGCCAGCAGTCCGTCGGACAGGAACTATGGCTACACCTTC. The V call is TRBV27, the J call TRBJ1-2; 7 nucleotides match TRBD1. From germline, CDR1 is MNHEY and CDR2 SMNVEV (reference sequence). This CDR3 region has 14 residues. V gave up 5 bases and J gave up 2 bases; unmatched junction bases: 5.

There are a few counts of this clonotype. The CDR3 region is CASMVTGTANEQYV. The CDR3 DNA is TGTGCCAGCATGGTTACTGGGACAGCCAACGAGCAGTACGTC. The chain joins TRBV6-1 to TRBJ2-7; 7 bases line up with TRBD1. The length of the CDR3 is 14 residues. CDR1 is MNHNS and CDR2 is SASEGT in the germline V gene. V trimming: 7 bases; J trimming: 5 bases; junction bases outside the gene matches: 11.

This clonotype has more than one count but fewer than ten. V is TRBV20-1 and J is TRBJ1-6; 9 bases are a match to TRBD1. Germline V gene lookup returns CDR1 DFQATT and CDR2 SNEGSKA (reference sequence). The V and J ends lost 6 bases and 6 bases, in that order; junction bases with no gene match: 12. The CDR3 runs to 16 residues. CDR3 sequence reads: CSAQGGTGRINSPLHF. The CDR3 DNA is TGCAGTGCACAGGGGGGGACAGGGAGAATTAATTCACCCCTCCACTTT.

This clonotype has more than one count but fewer than ten. V and J are TRBV4-3 and TRBJ1-1, with D unclear. The CDR3 runs 16 residues. V was trimmed by 3 bases and J by 2 bases, leaving 16 bases between them. Per the germline V gene, CDR1 is LGHNA and CDR2 is YSLEER. The CDR3 DNA follows: TGCGCCAGCAGCCAGCTCCATCGGGCCGTAAACACTGAAGCTTTCTTT. Protein product: CASSQLHRAVNTEAFF.

This chain joins TRBV7-2 and TRBJ1-6; D remains ambiguous. Trimming stripped 5 bases from V and 8 bases from J, with 19 bases between. The CDR3 covers 16 residues. In germline, CDR1 is SGHTA, CDR2 FQGNSA. The CDR3 is CASSPSRAARYSPLHF. For the CDR3, the DNA is TGTGCCAGCAGCCCCTCGCGGGCCGCGAGGTATTCACCCCTCCACTTT. Combining the CDR3 with reference TRBV7-2 and TRBJ1-6 gives the whole variable domain GAGVSQSPSNKVTEKGKDVELRCDPISGHTALYWYRQSLGQGLEFLIYFQGNSAPDKSGLPSDRFSAERTGGSVSTLTIQRTQQEDSAVYLCASSPSRAARYSPLHFGNGTRLTVT.